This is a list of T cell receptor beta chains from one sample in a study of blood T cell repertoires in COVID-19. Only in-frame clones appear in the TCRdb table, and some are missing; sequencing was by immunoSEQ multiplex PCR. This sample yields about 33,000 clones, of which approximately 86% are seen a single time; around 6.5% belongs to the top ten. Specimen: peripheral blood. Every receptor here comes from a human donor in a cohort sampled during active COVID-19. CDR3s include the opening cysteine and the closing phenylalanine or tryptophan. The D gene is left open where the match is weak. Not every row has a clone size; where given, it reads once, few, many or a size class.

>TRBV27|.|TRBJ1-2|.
CASSLFRGAGGYTF
TGTGCCAGCAGTTTATTTCGGGGTGCAGGAGGCTACACCTTC
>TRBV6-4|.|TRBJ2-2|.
CASSDSGPPRTGELFF
TGTGCCAGCAGTGACTCGGGGCCTCCCCGCACCGGGGAGCTGTTTTTT
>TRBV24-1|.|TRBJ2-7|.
CATSDTSYEQYF
TGTGCCACCAGTGATACAAGCTACGAGCAGTACTTC
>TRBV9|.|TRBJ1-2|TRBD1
CASSVAPGQGANYGYTF
TGTGCCAGCAGCGTAGCCCCTGGACAGGGGGCAAACTATGGCTACACCTTC
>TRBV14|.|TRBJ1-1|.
CASSPLEGYTEAFF
TGTGCCAGCAGTCCTCTGGAGGGGTACACTGAAGCTTTCTTT
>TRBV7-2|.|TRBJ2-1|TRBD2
CASTSRGSGGSYNEQFF
TGTGCCAGCACCTCCCGTGGGAGCGGGGGGTCCTACAATGAGCAGTTCTTC
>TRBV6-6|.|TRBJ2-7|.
CASSASGTDGSEQYF
TGTGCCAGCAGTGCTTCCGGGACGGACGGGAGCGAGCAGTACTTC
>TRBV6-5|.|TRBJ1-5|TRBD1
CASSPGTGGNQPQHF
TGTGCCAGCAGTCCCGGGACAGGAGGCAATCAGCCCCAGCATTTT
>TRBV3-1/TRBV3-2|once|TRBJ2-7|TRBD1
CASSRRGQGTREQYF
TGTGCCAGCAGCCGCCGGGGACAGGGGACGCGGGAGCAGTACTTC
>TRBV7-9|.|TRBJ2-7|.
CASSSGQLEDEQYF
TGTGCCAGCAGCTCCGGACAGTTGGAGGACGAGCAGTACTTC
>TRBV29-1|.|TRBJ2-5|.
CSVSFPGDQETQYF
TGCAGCGTATCATTCCCGGGGGATCAAGAGACCCAGTACTTC
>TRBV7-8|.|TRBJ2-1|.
CASTKGNPYNEQFF
TGTGCCAGCACAAAGGGGAACCCCTACAATGAGCAGTTCTTC
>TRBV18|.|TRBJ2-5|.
CASSPQDLAQETQYF
TGTGCCAGCTCACCACAAGACCTAGCGCAAGAGACCCAGTACTTC
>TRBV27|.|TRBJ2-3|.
CASSLAFSGTGTDTQYF
TGTGCCAGCAGTCTCGCCTTTAGCGGGACAGGCACAGATACGCAGTATTTT
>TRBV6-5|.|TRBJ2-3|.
CASRSGVMYTDTQYF
TGTGCCAGCAGGTCAGGGGTTATGTACACAGATACGCAGTATTTT
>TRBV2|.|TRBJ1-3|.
CASSQGSNGNTIYF
TGTGCCAGCAGCCAGGGTTCGAATGGAAACACCATATATTTT
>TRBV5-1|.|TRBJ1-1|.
CASSLGWGSETEAFF
TGCGCCAGCAGCTTGGGGTGGGGCTCTGAGACTGAAGCTTTCTTT
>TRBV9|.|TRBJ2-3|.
CASSVVAGTDTQYF
TGTGCCAGCAGCGTAGTGGCGGGCACAGATACGCAGTATTTT
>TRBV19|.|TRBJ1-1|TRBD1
CASSIAGGRPEAFF
TGTGCCAGTAGTATAGCAGGGGGCAGGCCTGAAGCTTTCTTT
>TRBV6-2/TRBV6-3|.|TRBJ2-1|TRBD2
CASSDGLADFYNEQFF
TGTGCCAGCAGTGACGGACTAGCGGATTTCTACAATGAGCAGTTCTTC
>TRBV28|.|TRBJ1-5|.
CASRRRIGRAQAGQPQHF
TGTGCCAGCAGACGGAGAATTGGTCGGGCACAGGCCGGCCAGCCCCAGCATTTT
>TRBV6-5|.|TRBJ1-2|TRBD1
CASSPDRAGYGYTF
TGTGCCAGCAGCCCCGACAGGGCGGGCTATGGCTACACCTTC
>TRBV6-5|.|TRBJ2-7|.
CATPAGADYEQYF
TGTGCCACCCCTGCTGGGGCCGACTACGAGCAGTACTTC
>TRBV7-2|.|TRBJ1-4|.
CASSLPPGFPGEKLFF
TGTGCCAGCAGCTTACCTCCCGGTTTCCCGGGGGAAAAACTGTTTTTT
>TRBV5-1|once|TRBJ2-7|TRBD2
CASSLHEGLASSYEQYF
TGCGCCAGCAGCTTGCACGAGGGACTAGCGAGCTCCTACGAGCAGTACTTC
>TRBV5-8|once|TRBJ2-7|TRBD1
CASSLFVGTAEQYF
TGTGCCAGCAGCCTATTTGTGGGGACAGCCGAGCAGTACTTC
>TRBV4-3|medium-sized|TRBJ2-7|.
CASSQDQTRAYEQYF
TGCGCCAGCAGCCAAGATCAAACTAGGGCCTACGAGCAGTACTTC
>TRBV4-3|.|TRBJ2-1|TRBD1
CASSHGQGLNEQFF
TGCGCCAGCAGCCACGGACAGGGCTTAAATGAGCAGTTCTTC
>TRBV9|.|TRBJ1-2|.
CASSPAPGTYGYTF
TGTGCCAGCAGCCCAGCCCCGGGAACCTATGGCTACACCTTC
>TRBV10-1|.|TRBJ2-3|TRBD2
CASSATWLAGDTQYF
TGCGCCAGCAGCGCCACCTGGCTAGCGGGCGATACGCAGTATTTT
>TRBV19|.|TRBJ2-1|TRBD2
CASRPAPTSGRLFF
TGTGCCAGTAGACCAGCCCCGACTAGCGGGAGATTGTTCTTC
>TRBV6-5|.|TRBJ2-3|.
CATVVIGSITDTQYF
TGTGCCACCGTGGTTATTGGGAGCATCACAGATACGCAGTATTTT
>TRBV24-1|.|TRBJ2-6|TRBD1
CATSPGGTGGLSGANVLTF
TGTGCCACCAGCCCGGGGGGGACAGGGGGCCTCTCTGGGGCCAACGTCCTGACTTTC
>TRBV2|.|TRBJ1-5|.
CASSEIAGGQPQHF
TGTGCCAGCAGTGAAATAGCAGGCGGGCAGCCCCAGCATTTT
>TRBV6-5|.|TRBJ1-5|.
CASSYATDQPQHF
TGTGCCAGCAGTTACGCTACTGATCAGCCCCAGCATTTT
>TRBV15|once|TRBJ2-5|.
CATSSRQLLETQYF
TGTGCCACCAGCAGCAGACAATTGCTTGAGACCCAGTACTTC
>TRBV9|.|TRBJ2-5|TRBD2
CASSRTSRQYQETQYF
TGTGCCAGCAGCCGGACTAGCCGACAGTACCAAGAGACCCAGTACTTC
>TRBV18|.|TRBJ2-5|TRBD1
CASSPAGTDQETQYF
TGTGCCAGCTCACCAGCCGGGACAGACCAAGAGACCCAGTACTTC
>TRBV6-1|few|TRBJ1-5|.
CASSERGELQPQHF
TGTGCCAGCAGTGAACGGGGGGAATTACAGCCCCAGCATTTT
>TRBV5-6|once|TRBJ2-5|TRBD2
CASSLIWGGDSKETQYF
TGTGCCAGCAGCTTAATCTGGGGGGGGGACTCCAAAGAGACCCAGTACTTC
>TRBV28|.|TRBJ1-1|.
CASRPRSTEEAFF
TGTGCCAGCAGACCGAGGTCGACAGAGGAAGCTTTCTTT
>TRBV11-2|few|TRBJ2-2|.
CASSFTGPPTGELFF
TGTGCCAGCAGCTTTACAGGCCCGCCAACCGGGGAGCTGTTTTTT
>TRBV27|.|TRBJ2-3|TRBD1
CTSSSIGQGTDTQYF
TGTACCAGCAGTAGTATTGGACAGGGGACAGATACGCAGTATTTT
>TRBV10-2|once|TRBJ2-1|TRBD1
CASRGQGLNNEQFF
TGCGCCAGCAGGGGACAGGGTCTGAACAATGAGCAGTTCTTC
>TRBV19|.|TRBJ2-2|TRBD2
CASSTRTSGGAKDTGELFF
TGTGCCAGTAGTACCAGGACTAGCGGGGGGGCCAAGGACACCGGGGAGCTGTTTTTT
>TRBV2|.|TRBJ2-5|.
CASTAGMGLQETQYF
TGTGCCAGCACCGCAGGCATGGGGCTCCAAGAGACCCAGTACTTC
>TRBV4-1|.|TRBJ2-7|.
CASSLLVMGEQYF
TGCGCCAGCAGCCTACTAGTTATGGGCGAGCAGTACTTC
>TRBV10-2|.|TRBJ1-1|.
CASSDWAAPEAFF
TGCGCCAGCAGTGATTGGGCCGCACCTGAAGCTTTCTTT
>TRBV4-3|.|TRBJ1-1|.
CASSQLLQAEAFF
TGCGCCAGCAGCCAACTTCTCCAGGCTGAAGCTTTCTTT
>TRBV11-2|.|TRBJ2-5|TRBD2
CASSQRGPSGETQYF
TGTGCCAGCAGCCAGCGGGGACCCTCGGGAGAGACCCAGTACTTC
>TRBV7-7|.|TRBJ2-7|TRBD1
CASSFGTGGAYEQYF
TGTGCCAGCAGCTTCGGGACAGGGGGCGCGTACGAGCAGTACTTC
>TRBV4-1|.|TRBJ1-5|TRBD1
CASSQGTGGDYQPQHF
TGCGCCAGCAGCCAAGGGACAGGGGGCGACTATCAGCCCCAGCATTTT
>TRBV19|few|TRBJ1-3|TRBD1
CASRRQGSGNTIYF
TGTGCCAGTAGAAGACAGGGTTCTGGAAACACCATATATTTT
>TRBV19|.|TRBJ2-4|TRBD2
CASSQQAGGTVIQYF
TGTGCCAGTAGTCAACAAGCGGGGGGTACTGTCATTCAGTACTTC
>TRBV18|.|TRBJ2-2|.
CASSPSAASQNTGELFF
TGTGCCAGCTCACCTTCAGCGGCCAGTCAAAACACCGGGGAGCTGTTTTTT
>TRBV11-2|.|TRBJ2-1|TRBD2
CASSLTTSGSGNEQFF
TGTGCCAGCAGCTTAACAACTAGCGGGAGTGGGAATGAGCAGTTCTTC
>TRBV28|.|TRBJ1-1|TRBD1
CAVKGGLNTEAFF
TGTGCCGTGAAAGGGGGCTTGAACACTGAAGCTTTCTTT
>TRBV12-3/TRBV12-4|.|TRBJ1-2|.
CASTPTGNYGYTF
TGTGCCAGCACGCCGACAGGAAACTATGGCTACACCTTC
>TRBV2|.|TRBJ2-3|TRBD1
CASSTGTGSTDTQYF
TGTGCCAGCAGCACCGGGACAGGGAGCACAGATACGCAGTATTTT